This T cell receptor (beta chain) was identified during a study of vaccination effects on CD4 cells after COVID-19 (dated by TCRdb to between 2020 and 2023). With respect to the entire study: To identify antigen-specific CD4+ T cell clonotypes by their expansion, the ViraFEST assay first stimulated PBMC with viral peptide pools and then applied TCR sequencing. Across the study, the median time from the second dose to post-vaccine sampling was 72 days (range 14 to 241). Two million PBMC per well were cultured with about 10 ug/ml peptides in IMDM containing around 5% human AB serum, 8.5 to 10 IU/ml IL-2 and gentamicin. The study compared SARS-CoV-2 spike-specific CD4+ TCR repertoires before and after mRNA vaccination in COVID-19 convalescent patients and infection-naive vaccine recipients. Altogether, around 9 COVID-19 convalescent patients and several SARS-CoV-2-naive healthy vaccine recipients made up the full study. Cultures from other donors in the study were sequenced using the Oncomine TCR Beta short-read assay on an Illumina iSeq 100.

The library was made by the immunoSEQ multiplex PCR assay. DNA from the cultured and isolated CD4+ T cells underwent TCR beta CDR3 sequencing. In the paper's pipeline: The analysis removed non-productive TCR sequences, trimmed reads to the CDR3 region, and retained only CDR3s that were 7 or more amino acids long. The MANAFEST web app was used to pick out antigen-specific clonotypes by comparing their expansion in peptide wells with that in reference cultures. For clones to be considered positive, expansion at FDR<0.05 versus reference and all other wells, an odds ratio above 5, and a frequency above 0.1% in two replicate wells were required. Cross-reactive clonotypes were defined as significantly expanded in SARS-CoV-2 spike wells and in at least one common cold coronavirus spike condition. CDR3 similarity was assessed by Levenshtein distance with the stringdist R package, and unrooted trees were built with ape in R 3.6.1. Held by TCRdb, this immuneACCESS table contains in-frame sequences only and omits some clones. Under half of the omission traces to an unresolved V gene where checked; the cause of the rest is unknown. V and J calls plus clone size are reproduced from that table; the DNA served to infer D and trimming. This sample has roughly 45,000 clones in its table, and 65% to 80% of those were observed once. About 10% of the sample is held by the ten biggest clonotypes.

Concerning this clone itself: The antigen it recognizes is unknown. Base-call qualities are not available, and no considerably larger clone is one nucleotide away.

Its CDR3 holds 14 amino acids, cysteine through phenylalanine. Only CDR3 DNA remains: 42 bases, in frame from the first base. V is shortened by 10 bases, J by 0 bases, and the region joining them spans 13 bases. As encoded in the germline V gene (reference sequence), CDR1 is SEHNR while CDR2 is FQNEAQ. After roughly 11 days of culture, CD4+ T cells were isolated with the EasySep CD4+ T cell isolation kit. Each participant got two doses of an mRNA SARS-CoV-2 vaccine, either BNT162b2 or mRNA-1273. None of the healthy vaccine recipients had a prior SARS-CoV-2 infection, which was confirmed by nucleocapsid antibody tests that came back negative both before and after vaccination. On days 3 and 7, half of the culture medium was replaced with fresh IL-2-containing medium. Unless otherwise noted, each peptide stimulation condition was cultured in triplicate wells. PBMC were separated from whole blood using Ficoll-Paque Plus gradient centrifugation and were then either cryopreserved at -140C or used fresh. The QIAamp micro DNA kit was used to extract genomic DNA from the cultured CD4+ T cells.

General study outcomes and caveats: The study was limited by a small number of convalescent patients, and early post-infection timepoints were lacking. Both infection-induced and vaccine-induced clones contracted markedly at late post-vaccination timepoints, which is consistent with waning T cell responses. In healthy vaccine recipients, vaccine-induced clones were almost all SARS-CoV-2 mono-reactive, with only 1 of 255 cross-reactive with common cold coronaviruses.

This chain joins TRBV7-9 to TRBJ2-4, with the D segment identity uncertain. This receptor was identified in a human donor who received a COVID-19 vaccine. The specimen was CD4+ T cells from PBMCs cultured without peptide, collected after COVID-19 vaccination. The DNA reads TGTGCCACGCAAAGCTCTTTAGCCAAAAACATTCAGTACTTC. It is translated as CATQSSLAKNIQYF.